The 26 T cell receptor beta chains listed next were all sequenced from one sample in a study of T cells after posttransplantation cyclophosphamide. Treatment was busulfan-fludarabine conditioning, a marrow graft, and cyclophosphamide on days +3 and +4. Generated by immunoSEQ multiplex PCR, the TCRdb table keeps only in-frame clones and is missing some. The repertoire yields around 10,000 clones, none seen only once; the top ten contain 26%. Here the sequenced sample was PBMCs, taken after allogeneic stem cell transplant with posttransplant cyclophosphamide. The source is a female patient aged 35-55 years who received an allogeneic stem cell transplant from a related donor, was CMV-positive, and had no GVHD. Some of the T cells might come from the graft donor.

This clone was counted ten times or more. The genes are TRBV2 and TRBJ1-6; D is perhaps TRBD1 (6 bases). The germline V and J ends were trimmed by 2 bases and 7 bases, with 12 bases remaining between them. The CDR3 contains 15 residues. Germline loops: CDR1 SNHLY, CDR2 FYNNEI. Here the CDR3 DNA reads TGTGCCAGCAGTGAAAGGCCAGGGGACAATTCACCCCTCCACTTT. Translation: CASSERPGDNSPLHF.

This clone was seen many times. The V gene is TRBV19, the J gene TRBJ2-3, with 7 bases identical to TRBD1. With V trimmed by 4 bases and J by 0 bases, 4 bases remained unmatched. This CDR3 is built from 15 residues. Germline V CDR1 and CDR2: LNHDA, SQIVND (reference sequence). CDR3 coding DNA: TGTGCCAGTAGTAACAGGGGCCCTAGCACAGATACGCAGTATTTT. Its translation is CASSNRGPSTDTQYF.

This clone is labeled as medium-sized. The V call is TRBV11-2, the J call TRBJ2-1; maybe TRBD1 (5 bases). CDR1 and CDR2 from the germline V gene are SGHAT and FQNNGV. The CDR3 has 16 amino acids. V was cut by 1 base and J by 0 bases, with 10 bases left in between. CDR3 in amino acids: CASSLGSGRSYNEQFF. DNA of the CDR3: TGTGCCAGCAGCTTAGGCTCAGGGCGCTCCTACAATGAGCAGTTCTTC.

By frequency in the sample, this clone is medium-sized. The rearrangement joins TRBV24-1 to TRBJ1-6; D uncertain. Germline-derived CDR1 and CDR2 are KGHDR and SFDVKD. This CDR3 is 19 amino acids long. Trimming removed 0 bases at V and 4 bases at J, with 18 bases between. CDR3 DNA sequence: TGTGCCACCAGTGATTTGCAACGGGGTGGGATTGTTTATAATTCACCCCTCCACTTT. Translating gives CATSDLQRGGIVYNSPLHF.

This clone has at least ten counts. This chain joins TRBV29-1 and TRBJ2-1; 9 bases line up with TRBD1. With 6 bases clipped from V and 0 bases from J, the junction kept 0 bases outside the gene matches. CDR1 SQVTM and CDR2 ANQGSEA come from the germline V gene. This CDR3 is 13 amino acids long. The CDR3 loop reads CSVTGGSYNEQFF. CDR3 sequence (DNA): TGCAGCGTGACAGGGGGCTCCTACAATGAGCAGTTCTTC.

This clone was seen many times. The V call is TRBV7-6, the J call TRBJ1-1; 8 bases match TRBD1. V gave up 5 bases and J gave up 0 bases; unmatched junction bases: 2. Germline CDR1 is SGHVS and CDR2 is FNYEAQ. This CDR3 has 14 residues. The CDR3 is CASSRTGLNTEAFF. CDR3 nucleotides: TGTGCCAGCAGCAGGACAGGGCTGAACACTGAAGCTTTCTTT.

This clone was seen repeatedly, ten times or more. The chain links TRBV7-2 to TRBJ2-7; a weak D match, TRBD2 (6 bases). V lost 0 bases and J 4 bases, leaving 19 bases between the germline ends. The CDR3 contains 17 residues. Germline-derived CDR1 and CDR2 are SGHTA and FQGNSA. The CDR3 DNA is TGTGCCAGCAGCTTAGCGGGGGTAGCGGCGCAGACGTACGAGCAGTACTTC. Translation: CASSLAGVAAQTYEQYF.

The chain is built from TRBV7-3 and TRBJ2-3, with 8 bases matching TRBD2. This CDR3 contains 16 residues. Germline lookup yields CDR1 SGHTA and CDR2 FQGTGA. J was trimmed by 7 bases and V by 5 bases; bases with no gene match: 14. The CDR3 DNA follows: TGTGCCAGCAGCCTCGGGAGGGCCCGCGGGTTAAATACGCAGTATTTT. Translating gives CASSLGRARGLNTQYF.

This clone was counted at least ten times. The CDR3 DNA reads TGTGCCAGCAGCTTAATCGGCTACGAGCAGTACTTC. It yields the protein CASSLIGYEQYF. V usage is TRBV7-2 and J usage is TRBJ2-7; no clear D. CDR1 SGHTA and CDR2 FQGNSA come from the germline V gene. V was pared by 2 bases and J by 3 bases, with 5 bases between. The CDR3 consists of 12 residues.

The table lists this clone with many counts. V gene TRBV12-3 or TRBV12-4 combines with J gene TRBJ2-5, with 7 bases that match TRBD1. With 5 bases clipped from V and 7 bases from J, the junction kept 10 bases outside the gene matches. The CDR3 covers 14 residues. CDR3 bases: TGTGCCAGCAGTCCCCGGACAGGTCTGGGGACCCAGTACTTC. This encodes CASSPRTGLGTQYF.

This clone was found many times. The J gene is TRBJ2-5, the V gene TRBV4-2, with a weak D call TRBD2 (7 bases). The CDR3 sequence is 16 residues long. Germline V gene sequence: CDR1 LGHNA, CDR2 YNFKEQ. The V end was cut by 0 bases, the J end by 2 bases, with 13 bases between. CDR3 nucleotides: TGTGCCAGCAGCCAAGAATGGGGGGGGGCTCAAGAGACCCAGTACTTC. It specifies CASSQEWGGAQETQYF.

The table lists this clone with many counts. The CDR3 spells CASSQVGNTEAFF. The DNA for the CDR3 is TGTGCCAGCAGCCAAGTCGGGAACACTGAAGCTTTCTTT. V gene TRBV4-2 combines with J gene TRBJ1-1; D remains ambiguous. Germline V CDR1 and CDR2: LGHNA, YNFKEQ. Deletions cut 1 base from V and 1 base from J, with 4 bases between. The CDR3 is 13 amino acids.

This clone was counted at least ten times. This chain links TRBV12-5 with TRBJ2-3, with D unresolved. Per the germline V gene, CDR1 is LGHNT and CDR2 is FRNRAP. The CDR3 is 14 residues long. Trimming took 3 bases from V and 0 from J, leaving 7 bases between them. CDR3 DNA: TGTGCTAGTGGTTTCTCAGTTAGCACAGATACGCAGTATTTT. This codes for CASGFSVSTDTQYF.

At least ten counts were recorded for this clone. CDR3 region: CASSPSRYTIYF. In DNA, the CDR3 is TGTGCCAGCAGCCCCTCTAGGTACACCATATATTTT. V gene TRBV6-5 combines with J gene TRBJ1-3, with D uncertain. Trimming took off 6 bases at V and 8 bases at J, with 11 bases between the two ends. Germline CDR1 is MNHEY and CDR2 is SVGAGI. This CDR3 is built from 12 residues.

This clone was recorded at least ten times. This rearrangement joins TRBV23-1 to TRBJ1-1; D unresolved. TRBV23-1 has ORF status, its function being uncertain. There are 11 residues in the CDR3. Deletions cut 8 bases from V and 4 bases from J, with 8 bases between. The CDR3 loop is CASPPGTEAFF. The CDR3 nucleotides read TGCGCCAGCCCCCCAGGCACTGAAGCTTTCTTT.

This clone was detected ten times or more. The chain uses TRBV6-2 or TRBV6-3 and TRBJ1-1, with D perhaps matching TRBD1 (6 bases). With 0 bases removed from V and 4 bases from J, the gap between germline ends came to 9 bases. CDR3 length: 14 amino acids. Germline-derived CDR1 and CDR2 are MNHEY and SVGEGT. CDR3 amino acids: CASSYSGGATEAFF. The CDR3 coding sequence is TGTGCCAGCAGTTACTCAGGGGGGGCCACTGAAGCTTTCTTT.

This clone was observed many times. The CDR3 spells CASSLERFSYEQYF. CDR3 sequence (DNA): TGTGCCAGCAGCTTAGAACGGTTCTCCTACGAGCAGTACTTC. The chain combines TRBV13 with TRBJ2-7; unclear D gene. CDR3 size: 14 residues. Germline V lookup: CDR1 PRHDT, CDR2 FYEKMQ (reference sequence). V lost 1 base and J lost 0, with 7 bases in between.

This clone was picked up many times. This sequence joins TRBV10-2 and TRBJ1-1, with D possibly matching TRBD1 (5 bases). Deletions cut 3 bases from V and 0 bases from J, with 14 bases between. Germline CDR1 is WSHSY and CDR2 is SAAADI. This CDR3 is built from 16 residues. The chain's CDR3 is CASSEATDNLNTEAFF. DNA for the CDR3: TGCGCCAGCAGTGAAGCAACGGACAATTTGAACACTGAAGCTTTCTTT.

This clone has more than one count but fewer than ten. The chain couples TRBV7-2 to TRBJ2-3; 8 bases agree with TRBD2. V was pared by 5 bases and J by 7 bases, with 11 bases of the junction left unmatched. The CDR3 is made up of 15 amino acids. CDR1 is SGHTA and CDR2 is FQGNSA in the germline V gene. The CDR3 region has the DNA TGTGCCAGCAGCCCGTACGGGGGGGGGCTAAATACGCAGTATTTT. Amino acids: CASSPYGGGLNTQYF.

This clone came up many times. The rearrangement links TRBV6-2 or TRBV6-3 to TRBJ2-7, with TRBD2 as a possible D gene (7 bases). CDR1 is MNHEY and CDR2 is SVGEGT in the germline V gene. V shed 0 bases and J shed 5 bases, with 14 bases lying between them. The CDR3 extends over 15 amino acids. The CDR3 sequence: CASSYSGRGDNEQYF. The CDR3 region has the DNA TGTGCCAGCAGTTACTCGGGTCGGGGGGACAACGAGCAGTACTTC.

The V and J genes are TRBV24-1 and TRBJ2-5, with D maybe TRBD1 (6 bases). The germline gives CDR1 KGHDR, CDR2 SFDVKD. Trimming took 2 bases from V and 5 from J, leaving 17 bases between them. CDR3 length: 16 residues. CDR3 sequence: CATSDSAQGTRETQYF. The DNA for the CDR3 is TGTGCCACCAGTGATTCGGCACAGGGAACAAGGGAGACCCAGTACTTC.

This clone was observed a few times. Other DNA sequences in the same sample also yield this CDR3. The chain combines TRBV9 with TRBJ2-7, with D possibly being TRBD1 (5 bases). The CDR3 length is 15 residues. Looked up from germline, CDR1 is SGDLS and CDR2 is YYNGEE. The CDR3 nucleotides are TGTGTTTTCAGTTTCAAACAGGAGACGGCCTACGAGCAGTACTTC. Its protein product is CVFSFKQETAYEQYF.

This clone appeared many times. The chain uses TRBV7-9 and TRBJ1-2; TRBD1 matches at 9 bases. CDR3 size: 16 residues. Germline V gene data show CDR1 as SEHNR and CDR2 as FQNEAQ (reference sequence). J was trimmed by 1 base and V by 1 base; bases with no gene match: 4. The CDR3 sequence: CASSLGDRVYNYGYTF. In DNA form, the CDR3 reads TGTGCCAGCAGCTTAGGGGACAGGGTCTATAACTATGGCTACACCTTC.

This clone was counted ten times or more. The chain recombines TRBV6-5 with TRBJ1-1; weak D call: TRBD1 (5 bases). Germline-derived CDR1 and CDR2 are MNHEY and SVGAGI. This CDR3 spans 14 amino acids. V was cut by 4 bases and J by 7 bases, with 16 bases left in between. The chain's CDR3 is CASSWGGPTNEAFF. CDR3 bases: TGTGCCAGCAGTTGGGGGGGACCGACGAATGAAGCTTTCTTT.

This clone showed up many times. The V call is TRBV9, the J call TRBJ2-2; D perhaps matches TRBD2 (7 bases). This CDR3 contains 14 residues. CDR1 SGDLS and CDR2 YYNGEE come from the germline V gene. With 4 bases removed from V and 7 bases from J, the gap between germline ends came to 14 bases. CDR3 bases: TGTGCCAGCAGCCAAGGGGGAGGGTACGGGGAGCTGTTTTTT. Translated: CASSQGGGYGELFF.

This clone was detected ten times or more. The chain carries TRBV5-6 and TRBJ1-1; TRBD1 might be the D (6 bases). Germline V lookup: CDR1 SGHDT, CDR2 YYEEEE. Trimming stripped 3 bases from V and 1 base from J, with 7 bases between. The CDR3 length is 13 residues. The CDR3 region is CASSWDTNTEAFF. In DNA form, the CDR3 reads TGTGCCAGCAGCTGGGACACGAACACTGAAGCTTTCTTT.